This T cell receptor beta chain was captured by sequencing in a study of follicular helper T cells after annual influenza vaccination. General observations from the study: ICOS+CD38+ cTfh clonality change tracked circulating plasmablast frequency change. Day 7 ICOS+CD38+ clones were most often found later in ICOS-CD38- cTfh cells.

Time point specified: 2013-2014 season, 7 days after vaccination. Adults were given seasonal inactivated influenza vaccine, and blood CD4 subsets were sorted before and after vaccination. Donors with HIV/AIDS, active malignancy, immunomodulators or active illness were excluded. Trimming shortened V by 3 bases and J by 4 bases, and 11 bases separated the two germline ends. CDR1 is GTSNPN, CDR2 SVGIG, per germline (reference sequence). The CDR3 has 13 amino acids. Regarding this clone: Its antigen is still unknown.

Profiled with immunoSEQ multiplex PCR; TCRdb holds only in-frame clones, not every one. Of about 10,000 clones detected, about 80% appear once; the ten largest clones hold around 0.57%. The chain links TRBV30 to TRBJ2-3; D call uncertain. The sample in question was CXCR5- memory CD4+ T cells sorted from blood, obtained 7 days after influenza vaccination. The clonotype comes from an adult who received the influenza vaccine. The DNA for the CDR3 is TGTGCCTGGAGCGGCCAGGTCGCAGATACGCAGTATTTT. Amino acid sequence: CAWSGQVADTQYF. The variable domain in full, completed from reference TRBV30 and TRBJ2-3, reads SQTIHQWPATLVQPVGSPLSLECTVEGTSNPNLYWYRQAAGRGLQLLFYSVGIGQISSEVPQNLSASRPQDRQFILSSKKLLLSDSGFYLCAWSGQVADTQYFGPGTRLTVL.